The 18 T cell receptor beta chains listed next were all sequenced from one sample in a study of T cells in localized non-small cell lung cancer (TCRdb year 2020). Library construction relied on the immunoSEQ multiplex PCR assay. TCRdb re-hosts the immuneACCESS table, in-frame sequences only. Its copies lack some clones; in the studies checked, an unresolved V gene accounts for under half of them, and the cause for the rest is not known. Present in this sample are tens of thousands of clones, roughly 91% of which were seen just once. The ten largest account for around 20% of the sample. This specimen consisted of peripheral blood, obtained before any cancer treatment. The source is a woman aged 35 to 70 with stage I squamous cell lung carcinoma.

The chain links TRBV5-4 to TRBJ1-2, with a possible D match to TRBD1 (6 bases). Trimming removed 3 bases at V and 6 bases at J, with 12 bases between. This CDR3 spans 13 amino acids. The germline gives CDR1 SGHNT, CDR2 YYREEE (reference sequence). CDR3 protein: CASSWGRGDGYTF. CDR3 DNA: TGTGCCAGCAGCTGGGGGAGGGGGGATGGCTACACCTTC.

This chain connects TRBV2 to TRBJ2-5; D is unclear. The length of the CDR3 is 16 residues. Germline CDR1 SNHLY, CDR2 FYNNEI. Trimming left V 7 bases short and J 3 bases short, with 21 bases between. CDR3 sequence reads: CASTRSPSAAEETQYF. The DNA of the CDR3 is TGTGCCAGCACCCGGTCCCCCTCGGCAGCCGAAGAGACCCAGTACTTC.

This sequence joins TRBV5-1 and TRBJ1-1; D is possibly TRBD1 (5 bases). There are 13 residues in the CDR3. Germline V gene lookup returns CDR1 SGHRS and CDR2 YFSETQ. V was trimmed by 7 bases and J by 3 bases, leaving 13 bases between them. In nucleotides, the CDR3 is TGCGCCAGCCAGGTTCAAGGGGACACTGAAGCTTTCTTT. Its protein product is CASQVQGDTEAFF.

The chain combines TRBV10-3 with TRBJ2-1; 14 bases map to TRBD2. With V trimmed by 4 bases and J by 7 bases, 0 bases remained unmatched. Per germline, CDR1 ENHRY and CDR2 SYGVKD. This CDR3 is 14 amino acids long. This CDR3 is CAISGTSGGNEQFF. The CDR3 nucleotides are TGTGCCATCAGTGGGACTAGCGGGGGGAATGAGCAGTTCTTC.

The chain is built from TRBV6-4 and TRBJ1-2; the match to TRBD1 covers 7 bases. CDR1 is MRHNA, CDR2 SNTAGT, per germline. V was clipped by 5 bases and J by 0 bases; unmatched bases: 6. This CDR3 has 15 amino acids. This chain's CDR3 is CASSPTGTANYGYTF. CDR3 bases: TGTGCCAGCAGTCCAACCGGGACAGCTAACTATGGCTACACCTTC.

The genes are TRBV27 and TRBJ2-7; maybe TRBD2 (6 bases). V was trimmed by 0 bases and J by 9 bases, leaving 15 bases between them. The CDR3 runs to 14 residues. Per the germline V gene, CDR1 is MNHEY and CDR2 is SMNVEV (reference sequence). In DNA form, the CDR3 reads TGTGCCAGCAGTTTATCCATAAAGGGTAGCGGGCAGTACTTC. It translates to CASSLSIKGSGQYF.

A word on this clone: The identical CDR3 is also encoded by other nucleotide sequences in the sample. The chain is built from TRBV5-5 and TRBJ2-7; D is ambiguous. This CDR3 is built from 12 residues. Trimming pared 0 bases from V and 6 bases from J, leaving 7 bases between. Germline V gene data show CDR1 as SGHKS and CDR2 as YYEKEE (reference sequence). The CDR3 reads CASSLVSREQYF. The DNA for the CDR3 is TGTGCCAGCAGCTTGGTGTCCCGCGAGCAGTACTTC. The full variable domain, rest sourced from reference TRBV5-5 and TRBJ2-7, is DAGVTQSPTHLIKTRGQQVTLRCSPISGHKSVSWYQQVLGQGPQFIFQYYEKEERGRGNFPDRFSARQFPNYSSELNVNALLLGDSALYLCASSLVSREQYFGPGTRLTVT.

This chain links TRBV5-6 with TRBJ1-2; D uncertain. Germline V gene lookup returns CDR1 SGHDT and CDR2 YYEEEE. V was clipped by 0 bases and J by 8 bases, with 5 bases between them. This CDR3 region has 11 residues. The CDR3 sequence is CASSLAYGYTF. Written as DNA, the CDR3 is TGTGCCAGCAGCTTGGCCTACGGCTACACCTTC.

This chain connects TRBV7-2 to TRBJ2-1; TRBD2 agrees at 8 bases. This CDR3 contains 12 residues. CDR1 SGHTA and CDR2 FQGNSA come from the germline V gene. J lost 12 bases, V lost 3 bases, and 4 bases had no gene match. This CDR3 is CASSLETSAQFF. The CDR3 DNA follows: TGTGCCAGCAGCTTGGAGACTAGCGCGCAGTTCTTC. Drawing the rest from reference TRBV7-2 and TRBJ2-1, the complete variable domain is GAGVSQSPSNKVTEKGKDVELRCDPISGHTALYWYRQSLGQGLEFLIYFQGNSAPDKSGLPSDRFSAERTGGSVSTLTIQRTQQEDSAVYLCASSLETSAQFFGPGTRLTVL.

V usage is TRBV5-4 and J usage is TRBJ1-2; the match to TRBD1 covers 7 bases. Trimming at V came to 0 bases and at J to 4 bases, leaving 3 bases not matched to a gene. The CDR3 has 14 amino acids. From germline, CDR1 is SGHNT and CDR2 YYREEE (reference sequence). DNA for the CDR3: TGTGCCAGCAGCTTGGCAGGGGGTGGCTATGGCTACACCTTC. Protein: CASSLAGGGYGYTF.

This clone came up once. This chain joins TRBV19 and TRBJ1-2; D is unresolved. Germline CDR1 reads LNHDA; CDR2 reads SQIVND (reference sequence). The CDR3 spans 12 residues. V was pared by 5 bases and J by 5 bases, with 9 bases between. CDR3 loop: CASSLAAYGYTF. The DNA of the CDR3 is TGTGCCAGTAGTTTGGCAGCTTATGGCTACACCTTC.

The genes are TRBV7-8 and TRBJ1-4, with a possible D match to TRBD1 (6 bases). V shed 5 bases and J shed 8 bases, with 21 bases lying between them. The CDR3 runs 16 residues. Germline CDR1 is SGHVS and CDR2 is FQNEAQ. Written as DNA, the CDR3 is TGTGCCAGCAGCCCCCGGGCAGGCAAGGGGGGGGAAAAACTGTTTTTT. Translating it yields CASSPRAGKGGEKLFF.

V usage is TRBV5-4 and J usage is TRBJ1-4; D might be TRBD1 (5 bases). Trimming cost V 4 bases and J 7 bases, with 14 bases left between them. This CDR3 has 14 amino acids. Germline CDR1 SGHNT, CDR2 YYREEE (reference sequence). The CDR3 bases are TGTGCCAGCAGCCTCTTCCAGGGTGGTGAAAAACTGTTTTTT. Its protein product is CASSLFQGGEKLFF.

This sequence joins TRBV7-9 and TRBJ2-3, with 7 bases fitting TRBD1. CDR1 and CDR2 (germline): SEHNR, FQNEAQ (reference sequence). The CDR3 spans 16 residues. The J segment lost 4 bases and the V segment lost 5 bases, leaving 12 bases of the junction unmatched. CDR3: CASSRWTGIVPDTQYF. CDR3 sequence (DNA): TGTGCCAGCAGCAGGTGGACAGGCATAGTTCCAGATACGCAGTATTTT.

The chain links TRBV2 to TRBJ2-3; the D gene is possibly TRBD2 (7 bases). This CDR3 has 13 residues. Trimming removed 4 bases from V and 4 bases from J, with 9 bases in between. CDR1 is SNHLY and CDR2 is FYNNEI in the germline V gene. The DNA for the CDR3 is TGTGCCAGCAGTGTGGGGGGGCCAGATACGCAGTATTTT. Encoded protein: CASSVGGPDTQYF.

V and J are TRBV7-2 and TRBJ2-7; 9 bases agree with TRBD2. The V gene's germline CDR1 is SGHTA and CDR2 FQGNSA. The CDR3 extends over 16 amino acids. Trimming removed 4 bases from V and 8 bases from J; junction bases left unmatched: 15. The CDR3 sequence: CASSSRSGGSLGQQYF. CDR3 sequence (DNA): TGTGCCAGCAGCTCCCGTAGCGGGGGCTCCCTTGGGCAGCAGTACTTC.

The genes are TRBV5-4 and TRBJ1-4, with a possible D match to TRBD1 (6 bases). CDR3 length: 15 amino acids. CDR1 and CDR2 (germline): SGHNT, YYREEE (reference sequence). Trimming removed 4 bases from V and 0 bases from J, with 10 bases in between. CDR3 DNA sequence: TGTGCCAGCAGCACAGGGTTTGCAACTAATGAAAAACTGTTTTTT. Its translation is CASSTGFATNEKLFF.

This clone has a single count. This chain joins TRBV21-1 and TRBJ2-2; the table calls TRBD2, which could not be checked here. TRBV21-1 is reported as a pseudogene. This CDR3 comprises 15 residues. The chain's CDR3 is CAIPQGEGVTGELFF. CDR3 sequence (DNA): TGTGCCATCCCCCAAGGGGAGGGGGTAACCGGGGAGCTGTTTTTT.